One and the same sample provided the 5 T cell receptor beta chains below, sequenced in a study of graft-versus-host responses after intestinal transplantation. No cognate antigen is known for these TCRs. Some clones are missing from TCRdb's copy, which holds only in-frame ones; the method was immunoSEQ multiplex PCR. The sample holds around 110,000 clones, roughly 89% seen once. Sequenced material: unstimulated CD4+ T cells sorted from spleen or lymph node cells, taken before transplant. The receptor source for this set is a human donor who was the organ donor for an intestinal transplant.

The chain joins TRBV7-9 to TRBJ1-5; TRBD1 is a possible D gene (6 bases). The CDR3 length is 14 residues. V was trimmed by 5 bases and J by 1 base, leaving 9 bases between them. CDR1 is SEHNR and CDR2 is FQNEAQ in the germline V gene (reference sequence). CDR3 nucleotides: TGTGCCAGCAGCCTACAGGGAAGCAATCAGCCCCAGCATTTT. Encoded protein: CASSLQGSNQPQHF.

This clone is a singleton in its sample. The chain combines TRBV7-2 with TRBJ2-1, with 12 bases identical to TRBD2. Trimming at V came to 5 bases and at J to 5 bases, leaving 7 bases not matched to a gene. This CDR3 spans 16 amino acids. The germline V gene has CDR1 SGHTA and CDR2 FQGNSA. The CDR3 bases are TGTGCCAGCAGCCCCAGGACTAGCGGGACACACAATGAGCAGTTCTTC. Its translation: CASSPRTSGTHNEQFF.

The V gene is TRBV27, the J gene TRBJ2-1; 7 nucleotides match TRBD2. The J segment lost 0 bases and the V segment lost 6 bases, leaving 5 bases of the junction unmatched. This CDR3 has 15 amino acids. Germline V lookup: CDR1 MNHEY, CDR2 SMNVEV (reference sequence). This chain's CDR3 is CASRTRGDSYNEQFF. Here the CDR3 DNA reads TGTGCCAGCAGAACACGGGGGGACTCCTACAATGAGCAGTTCTTC.

CDR3 loop: CASIGLSARGDNNYGYTF. CDR3 coding DNA: TGTGCCAGCATCGGTTTGTCGGCCAGGGGCGATAATAACTATGGCTACACCTTC. The chain has TRBV28 and TRBJ1-2, with D maybe TRBD1 (6 bases). Germline assignment: CDR1 MDHEN and CDR2 SYDVKM. V was trimmed by 7 bases and J by 1 base, leaving 25 bases between them. The CDR3 spans 18 residues.

This chain uses TRBV18 with TRBJ1-2; D possibly corresponds to TRBD1 (5 bases). With 0 bases removed from V and 0 bases from J, the gap between germline ends came to 8 bases. CDR1 is KGHSH, CDR2 LQKENI, per germline. This CDR3 is 15 amino acids long. CDR3 nucleotide sequence: TGTGCCAGCTCACCACCCAGGGAAGCTAACTATGGCTACACCTTC. Its protein is CASSPPREANYGYTF.